One sample yielded the 23 T cell receptor beta chains listed below, sequenced in a study of shared clonotypes between healthy human individuals. Produced via immunoSEQ multiplex PCR; TCRdb's table is partial and in-frame only. Among about 1.9 million clones listed, just under 95% were seen once. CD45RO negativity and positive selection for CCR7 defined naive CD8 cells, a population that excluded terminally differentiated effector memory CD45RA+ cells. The sequenced material came from naive CD8+ T cells from PBMCs. These TCRs come from a man between 18 and 29 years old in good health. Some clones in this sample may be carry-over from other donors' samples.

In DNA form, the CDR3 reads TGTGCCAGCAGCCCCCGAGGTAGCATATACAATGAGCAGTTCTTC. Protein: CASSPRGSIYNEQFF. The rearrangement links TRBV11-2 to TRBJ2-1; D not certain. V gave up 5 bases and J gave up 4 bases, with 15 bases separating them. Germline CDR1 is SGHAT and CDR2 is FQNNGV. This CDR3 is built from 15 residues.

This clone was found once. V usage is TRBV15 and J usage is TRBJ1-5; D is possibly TRBD1 (5 bases). The CDR3 runs 15 residues. Germline CDR1 LNHNV, CDR2 YYDKDF (reference sequence). The V end was cut by 4 bases, the J end by 7 bases, with 17 bases between. The CDR3 loop is CATSMRRGFDQPQHF. CDR3 in DNA: TGTGCCACCAGCATGAGGAGGGGATTTGACCAGCCCCAGCATTTT.

This clone showed up just once. The chain combines TRBV5-1 with TRBJ2-1; D uncertain. CDR1 is SGHRS, CDR2 YFSETQ, per germline. CDR3 length equals 16 residues. Trimming took 4 bases from V and 6 from J, leaving 20 bases between them. The CDR3 coding sequence is TGCGCCAGCAGCCTGGTTTCTCTTCGCGGAACCAATGAGCAGTTCTTC. As protein: CASSLVSLRGTNEQFF.

This clone turned up a few times. The chain uses TRBV13 and TRBJ1-3, with D hard to call. CDR1 is PRHDT and CDR2 is FYEKMQ in the germline V gene (reference sequence). Trimming shortened V by 2 bases and J by 0 bases, and 11 bases separated the two germline ends. The length of the CDR3 is 16 residues. The CDR3 nucleotides are TGTGCCAGCAGCTTACTCCCGGCCCCCTCTGGAAACACCATATATTTT. Amino acid sequence: CASSLLPAPSGNTIYF.

The chain couples TRBV30 to TRBJ2-5, with 7 bases lining up with TRBD1. CDR1 GTSNPN and CDR2 SVGIG come from the germline V gene (reference sequence). The CDR3 runs to 17 residues. V was clipped by 0 bases and J by 2 bases; unmatched bases: 12. The CDR3 bases are TGTGCCTGGAGTGTAAGACAGGGTGAGGTGGTACAAGAGACCCAGTACTTC. It yields the protein CAWSVRQGEVVQETQYF. Based on the CDR3 plus reference TRBV30 and TRBJ2-5, the full variable domain is SQTIHQWPATLVQPVGSPLSLECTVEGTSNPNLYWYRQAAGRGLQLLFYSVGIGQISSEVPQNLSASRPQDRQFILSSKKLLLSDSGFYLCAWSVRQGEVVQETQYFGPGTRLLVL.

The rearrangement joins TRBV27 to TRBJ1-1; 11 nucleotides line up with TRBD1. V shed 8 bases, J shed 0 bases, and the junction held 5 bases outside the gene matches. CDR3 length: 15 amino acids. The V gene's germline CDR1 is MNHEY and CDR2 SMNVEV (reference sequence). The CDR3 loop reads CASGQGALMNTEAFF. The CDR3 DNA is TGTGCCAGCGGACAGGGGGCTCTCATGAACACTGAAGCTTTCTTT.

The genes are TRBV6-5 and TRBJ2-7; perhaps D is TRBD1 or TRBD2 (5 bases each). V was pared by 2 bases and J by 6 bases, with 5 bases between. CDR3 length: 11 amino acids. CDR1 is MNHEY and CDR2 is SVGAGI in the germline V gene. The CDR3: CASSYGTEQYF. For the CDR3, the DNA is TGTGCCAGCAGTTACGGGACCGAGCAGTACTTC.

The rearrangement joins TRBV14 to TRBJ2-3, with D possibly being TRBD1 (5 bases). This CDR3 has 14 residues. The germline CDR1 and CDR2 sequences are SGHDN and FVKESK. V lost 1 base and J 4 bases, leaving 9 bases between the germline ends. The DNA for the CDR3 is TGTGCCAGCAGCCAAGGGCCAGGGCCAGATACGCAGTATTTT. This codes for CASSQGPGPDTQYF.

The chain joins TRBV6-5 to TRBJ1-1, with no clear D. With 0 bases removed from V and 2 bases from J, the gap between germline ends came to 10 bases. Germline lookup yields CDR1 MNHEY and CDR2 SVGAGI. The CDR3 has 15 amino acids. CDR3 in DNA: TGTGCCAGCAGTTACTCGGTGGATCCAAACACTGAAGCTTTCTTT. Encoded protein: CASSYSVDPNTEAFF.

Points on this clone: Its ends do not fully match the called genes, so a read error is possible. This rearrangement joins TRBV5-8 to TRBJ2-5; 7 bases line up with TRBD2. The CDR3 is 14 amino acids. CDR1 is SGHTS, CDR2 YDEGEE, per germline. The CDR3 is CASSLIIHGTNAHF. For the CDR3, the DNA is TGTGCCAGCAGCTTGATTATACACGGGACTAACGCCCACTTC.

J is TRBJ2-7 and V is TRBV27, with D tentatively TRBD1 (5 bases). Trimming pared 4 bases from V and 0 bases from J, leaving 10 bases between. The V gene's germline CDR1 is MNHEY and CDR2 SMNVEV (reference sequence). The length of the CDR3 is 14 residues. The CDR3 sequence is CASSYEDSSYEQYF. CDR3 bases: TGTGCCAGCAGTTACGAAGACAGCTCCTACGAGCAGTACTTC.

In regard to this clone: This specimen includes other DNA sequences encoding the same CDR3. The V gene is TRBV9, the J gene TRBJ2-7; 9 positions match TRBD2. The ends lost 3 bases at V and 0 bases at J; junction bases unmatched: 4. Germline values: CDR1 SGDLS, CDR2 YYNGEE. This CDR3 has 15 residues. This CDR3 is CASSASGRNSYEQYF. CDR3 sequence (DNA): TGTGCCAGCAGCGCCAGCGGGAGGAACTCCTACGAGCAGTACTTC.

The chain employs TRBV7-9 and TRBJ2-5; possibly TRBD1 or TRBD2 for D (5 bases each). Germline CDR1 and CDR2: SEHNR and FQNEAQ (reference sequence). V was trimmed by 5 bases and J by 5 bases, leaving 18 bases between them. The CDR3 sequence is 15 residues long. The CDR3 loop reads CASSTPWGKWETQYF. The CDR3 DNA reads TGTGCCAGCAGCACCCCGTGGGGGAAATGGGAGACCCAGTACTTC. Full variable domain (missing parts from reference TRBV7-9 and TRBJ2-5): DTGVSQNPRHKITKRGQNVTFRCDPISEHNRLYWYRQTLGQGPEFLTYFQNEAQLEKSRLLSDRFSAERPKGSFSTLEIQRTEQGDSAMYLCASSTPWGKWETQYFGPGTRLLVL.

The chain has TRBV4-3 and TRBJ1-3; D is uncertain. The V gene lost 3 bases and the J gene lost 2 bases, with 14 bases spanning the gap. The length of the CDR3 is 16 residues. CDR1 and CDR2 (germline): LGHNA, YSLEER. In DNA, the CDR3 is TGCGCCAGCAGCCAGGGCACAGCGAGCGCTGGAAACACCATATATTTT. Residues: CASSQGTASAGNTIYF.

The chain is built from TRBV19 and TRBJ1-5, with 7 bases lining up with TRBD1. V trimming: 4 bases; J trimming: 9 bases; junction bases outside the gene matches: 18. CDR1 LNHDA and CDR2 SQIVND come from the germline V gene (reference sequence). The CDR3 is made up of 17 amino acids. Here the CDR3 reads CASSTRGGQVLVGPQHF. In DNA, the CDR3 is TGTGCCAGTAGTACGAGAGGCGGACAGGTCCTTGTGGGGCCCCAGCATTTT.

On this clone itself: Other DNA variants within this sample encode the same CDR3. The gene calls are TRBV19 and TRBJ2-2, with D perhaps matching TRBD2 (5 bases). The CDR3 has 13 residues. Looked up from germline, CDR1 is LNHDA and CDR2 is SQIVND (reference sequence). V was trimmed by 2 bases and J by 11 bases, leaving 12 bases between them. CDR3 nucleotide sequence: TGTGCCAGTAGTATAAGAGGGCCCACAGAGCTGTTTTTT. Protein product: CASSIRGPTELFF.

This clone was recorded once. The chain couples TRBV4-1 to TRBJ2-3; D call uncertain. CDR3 length: 17 residues. Trimming took 0 bases from V and 3 from J, leaving 16 bases between them. Germline V CDR1 and CDR2: MGHRA, YSYEKL. CDR3 loop: CASSQDTLGLSTDTQYF. In DNA, the CDR3 is TGCGCCAGCAGCCAAGATACCTTAGGGCTCTCTACAGATACGCAGTATTTT.

The J gene is TRBJ2-1, the V gene TRBV7-3, with D perhaps being TRBD1 or TRBD2 (5 bases each). CDR1 SGHTA and CDR2 FQGTGA come from the germline V gene. The V end lost 3 bases, the J end lost 4 bases, and 7 bases lay between the germline ends. The CDR3 loop spans 13 amino acids. CDR3 DNA: TGTGCCAGCAGCTTGGGGGATTACAATGAGCAGTTCTTC. Amino acid sequence: CASSLGDYNEQFF.

This chain links TRBV5-1 with TRBJ2-1; TRBD1 agrees at 10 bases. The V gene's germline CDR1 is SGHRS and CDR2 YFSETQ. The CDR3 has 18 residues. Losses at the gene ends were 4 bases for V and 6 bases for J; bases not matched to a gene: 16. In DNA form, the CDR3 reads TGCGCCAGCAGCATTCGATTCGGGACAGGGGAGGTAGGCAATGAGCAGTTCTTC. Translation gives CASSIRFGTGEVGNEQFF.

The V and J genes are TRBV5-1 and TRBJ2-3, with a possible D match to TRBD2 (5 bases). Germline CDR1 and CDR2: SGHRS and YFSETQ. The CDR3 has 15 residues. Trimming cost V 0 bases and J 3 bases, with 11 bases left between them. CDR3 residues: CASSLAGMWTDTQYF. CDR3 in DNA: TGCGCCAGCAGCTTGGCCGGGATGTGGACAGATACGCAGTATTTT.

The chain uses TRBV28 and TRBJ1-2; D unresolved. This CDR3 spans 12 amino acids. The germline V gene encodes CDR1 MDHEN and CDR2 SYDVKM. Trimming took off 5 bases at V and 4 bases at J, with 8 bases between the two ends. CDR3 nucleotides: TGTGCCAGCAGTCACAGCTCCTATGGCTACACCTTC. Protein: CASSHSSYGYTF.

V is TRBV6-5 and J is TRBJ2-6; 8 positions match TRBD1. The germline CDR1 and CDR2 sequences are MNHEY and SVGAGI. Trimming cost V 4 bases and J 4 bases; bases outside gene matches: 6. CDR3 length equals 16 residues. CDR3 bases: TGTGCCAGCAGTTCCAGGGGGCTCAACGGGGCCAACGTCCTGACTTTC. It is translated as CASSSRGLNGANVLTF.

Points on this clone: The sample carries other DNA sequences with the same CDR3. The chain links TRBV19 to TRBJ1-1; D gene uncertain. The CDR3 extends over 13 amino acids. Deletions cut 5 bases from V and 1 base from J, with 8 bases between. Germline assignment: CDR1 LNHDA and CDR2 SQIVND (reference sequence). The CDR3 DNA reads as TGTGCCAGTAGTGACGGAGGGAACACTGAAGCTTTCTTT. As protein: CASSDGGNTEAFF.